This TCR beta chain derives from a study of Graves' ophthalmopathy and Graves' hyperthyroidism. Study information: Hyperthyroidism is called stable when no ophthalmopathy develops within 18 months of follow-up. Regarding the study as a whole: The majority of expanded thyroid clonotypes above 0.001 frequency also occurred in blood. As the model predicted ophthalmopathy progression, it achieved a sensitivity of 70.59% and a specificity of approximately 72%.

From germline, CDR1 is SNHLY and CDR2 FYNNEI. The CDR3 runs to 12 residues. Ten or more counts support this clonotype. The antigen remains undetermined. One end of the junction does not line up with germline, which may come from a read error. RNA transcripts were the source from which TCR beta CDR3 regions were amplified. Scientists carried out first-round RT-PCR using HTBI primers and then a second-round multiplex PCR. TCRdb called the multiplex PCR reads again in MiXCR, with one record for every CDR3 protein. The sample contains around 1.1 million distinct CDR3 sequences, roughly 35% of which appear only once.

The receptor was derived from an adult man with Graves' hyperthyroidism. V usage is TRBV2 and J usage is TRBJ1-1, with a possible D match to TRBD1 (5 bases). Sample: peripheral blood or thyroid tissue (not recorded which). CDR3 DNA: TGCGCCAGCAGTGGGACGGGCGGTGAAGCTTTCTTT. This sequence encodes CASSGTGGEAFF.